The 31 T cell receptor beta chains reported below all come from one sample, sequenced in a study of T cell repertoires in cytomegalovirus infection. MiXCR, run by TCRdb on the reads, gives a single entry per CDR3 protein. The profile shows under 250,000 distinct CDR3 sequences, 10% to 15% of them singletons. Sequenced: PBMCs. The receptors here all came from a human donor in good health (CMV status not recorded). Some clones in this sample may be carry-over from other donors' samples.

This clonotype was counted ten times or more. The gene calls are TRBV7-9 and TRBJ1-1, with D uncertain. There are 13 residues in the CDR3. Germline CDR1 and CDR2: SEHNR and FQNEAQ (reference sequence). V lost 2 bases and J 7 bases, leaving 11 bases between the germline ends. CDR3 in DNA: TGTGCCAGCAGCTTACATCCGAACGGTGAAGCTTTCTTT. This gives the protein CASSLHPNGEAFF.

This clonotype was counted a few times. V gene TRBV19 combines with J gene TRBJ2-3; 9 bases line up with TRBD1. The V gene's germline CDR1 is LNHDA and CDR2 SQIVND (reference sequence). The CDR3 extends over 14 amino acids. Trimming at V came to 5 bases and at J to 5 bases, leaving 5 bases not matched to a gene. CDR3 bases: TGTGCCAGTAGTCCGGACAGGGGCGAAGATACGCAGTATTTT. This encodes CASSPDRGEDTQYF.

This clonotype was counted a few times. The chain couples TRBV11-3 to TRBJ2-7; D is uncertain. Germline CDR1 reads SGHNT; CDR2 reads YENEEA. Trimming left V 2 bases short and J 5 bases short, with 10 bases between. The CDR3 sequence is 13 residues long. The CDR3 sequence: CASSLTVGDEQYF. The CDR3 DNA sequence: TGTGCCAGCAGCTTAACCGTCGGAGACGAGCAGTACTTC. The full variable domain, its missing parts supplied by reference TRBV11-3 and TRBJ2-7, is EAGVVQSPRYKIIEKKQPVAFWCNPISGHNTLYWYLQNLGQGPELLIRYENEEAVDDSQLPKDRFSAERLKGVDSTLKIQPAELGDSAVYLCASSLTVGDEQYFGPGTRLTVT.

In the case of this clonotype: Because it lacks the conserved phenylalanine or tryptophan at the end, this CDR3 is likely a read error. The V and J genes are TRBV5-1 and TRBJ2-7; 11 bases match TRBD2. CDR3 length: 15 residues. J gave up 4 bases and V 2 bases, and 5 bases lay outside the gene matches. Germline CDR1 SGHRS, CDR2 YFSETQ. CDR3 in DNA: TGCGCCAGCAGCTTAACTAGCGGGAGTAGATACGAGCAGTACTTA. Its translation: CASSLTSGSRYEQYL.

The chain combines TRBV19 with TRBJ2-1, with D perhaps TRBD2 (5 bases). The CDR3 contains 15 residues. Looked up from germline, CDR1 is LNHDA and CDR2 is SQIVND (reference sequence). The V end lost 2 bases, the J end lost 6 bases, and 14 bases lay between the germline ends. The CDR3: CASSISPTGSNEQFF. The CDR3, as DNA: TGTGCCAGTAGTATAAGTCCGACGGGGTCCAATGAGCAGTTCTTC.

This clonotype occurred many times. The chain uses TRBV28 and TRBJ1-1; D is possibly TRBD1 (5 bases). Germline V gene data show CDR1 as MDHEN and CDR2 as SYDVKM. The CDR3 length is 13 residues. The V end was cut by 1 base, the J end by 8 bases, with 11 bases between. The chain's CDR3 is CASSLFPRGEAFF. DNA for the CDR3: TGTGCCAGCAGTTTATTCCCACGGGGCGAAGCTTTCTTT.

This clonotype was seen only a few times. DNA of the CDR3: TGTGCCAGCAGTCGACGGTCAGAACCTGGTGAGCAGTTCTTC. Translated, it gives CASSRRSEPGEQFF. The chain joins TRBV27 to TRBJ2-1; D is undetermined. V gave up 5 bases and J gave up 9 bases, with 17 bases separating them. The CDR3 is 14 amino acids. The V gene's germline CDR1 is MNHEY and CDR2 SMNVEV (reference sequence).

The table lists this clonotype with many counts. The chain combines TRBV6-2 or TRBV6-3 with TRBJ2-2, with TRBD1 matching 9 bases. CDR3 length equals 14 residues. The germline CDR1 and CDR2 sequences are MNHEY and SVGEGT. V was pared by 7 bases and J by 4 bases, with 4 bases of the junction left unmatched. The chain's CDR3 is CASTRTGATGELFF. DNA for the CDR3: TGTGCCAGCACCCGGACAGGGGCCACCGGGGAGCTGTTTTTT.

This clonotype turned up a few times. The chain combines TRBV2 with TRBJ2-1, with 7 bases matching TRBD1. The V and J ends lost 4 bases and 8 bases, in that order; junction bases with no gene match: 2. Germline V CDR1 and CDR2: SNHLY, FYNNEI. The CDR3 covers 12 residues. CDR3 amino acids: CASSGQGYEQFF. The DNA of the CDR3 is TGTGCCAGCAGTGGACAGGGTTATGAGCAGTTCTTC.

The sample holds a few counts of this clonotype. V is TRBV14 and J is TRBJ1-2; D call uncertain. The CDR3 sequence is 13 residues long. Trimming took off 0 bases at V and 6 bases at J, with 8 bases between the two ends. Germline CDR1 is SGHDN and CDR2 is FVKESK. The CDR3 coding sequence is TGTGCCAGCAGCCAAGAAACGGCACATGGCTACACCTTC. Amino acid sequence: CASSQETAHGYTF.

Concerning this clonotype: Relative to the germline gene, one junction end is altered; a read error may explain this. This chain links TRBV23-1 with TRBJ1-3, with D perhaps TRBD1 (5 bases). TRBV23-1 belongs to the ORF category, with a function that is uncertain. This CDR3 spans 19 amino acids. The CDR3 is CASSQSGVERKSSGKTIYF. The CDR3 nucleotides are TGCGCCAGCAGTCAATCGGGGGTGGAACGGAAGAGCTCTGGAAAAACCATATATTTT.

Concerning this clonotype itself: This may come from a read error, since a much larger clone is one base off. V and J are TRBV14 and TRBJ2-3, with 10 bases identical to TRBD2. This CDR3 comprises 15 residues. Germline assignment: CDR1 SGHDN and CDR2 FVKESK. This CDR3 reads CASSQVIAGGDSQYF. For the CDR3, the DNA is TGTGCCAGCAGCCAAGTGATAGCGGGAGGAGATTCGCAGTATTTT. The whole variable domain, filled in from reference TRBV14 and TRBJ2-3, reads EAGVTQFPSHSVIEKGQTVTLRCDPISGHDNLYWYRRVMGKEIKFLLHFVKESKQDESGMPNNRFLAERTGGTYSTLKVQPAELEDSGVYFCASSQVIAGGDSQYFGPGTRLTVL.

In its sample, this clonotype was seen many times. The gene calls are TRBV6-1 and TRBJ1-1, with D maybe TRBD1 (5 bases). Germline assignment: CDR1 MNHNS and CDR2 SASEGT. The germline V and J ends were trimmed by 5 bases and 1 base, with 11 bases remaining between them. The CDR3 consists of 14 residues. The CDR3, as DNA: TGTGCCAGCAGTTGGCAGGGTAAGAACACTGAAGCTTTCTTT. Its translation: CASSWQGKNTEAFF.

This clonotype was observed at least ten times. This chain connects TRBV10-3 to TRBJ2-7, with D perhaps matching TRBD2 (6 bases). CDR3 length: 14 residues. V was shortened by 6 bases and J by 0 bases, with 12 bases between the two germline ends. Germline V CDR1 and CDR2: ENHRY, SYGVKD. The DNA of the CDR3 is TGTGCCATCAGGTCCCGGGAGAGCTCCTACGAGCAGTACTTC. Its translation is CAIRSRESSYEQYF.

This clonotype was seen many times. This chain links TRBV20-1 with TRBJ1-2; TRBD1 might be the D (6 bases). The CDR3 is made up of 12 amino acids. Germline V CDR1 and CDR2: DFQATT, SNEGSKA (reference sequence). Trimming cost V 2 bases and J 8 bases, with 12 bases left between them. The CDR3 spells CSARQGSSGYTF. CDR3 in DNA: TGCAGTGCTAGACAGGGGTCGAGCGGCTACACCTTC.

This clonotype was counted many times. The chain recombines TRBV7-2 with TRBJ1-4; 7 nucleotides align to TRBD1. V shed 5 bases, J shed 7 bases, and the junction held 16 bases outside the gene matches. Per the germline V gene, CDR1 is SGHTA and CDR2 is FQGNSA. The CDR3 has 17 residues. The CDR3 reads CASSPGTAPVVGEKLFF. For the CDR3, the DNA is TGTGCCAGCAGCCCCGGGACAGCGCCTGTGGTGGGTGAAAAACTGTTTTTT.

This clonotype was counted at least ten times. The CDR3 coding sequence is TGTGCCAGCAGCGCGAGGGATGGGGGAGGCACCGGGGAGCTGTTTTTT. Its protein product is CASSARDGGGTGELFF. V usage is TRBV7-2 and J usage is TRBJ2-2; maybe TRBD2 (6 bases). The V end lost 5 bases, the J end lost 4 bases, and 17 bases lay between the germline ends. CDR3 length: 16 residues. The V gene's germline CDR1 is SGHTA and CDR2 FQGNSA.

For this clonotype: This may come from a read error, since a much larger clone is one base off. J is TRBJ2-1 and V is TRBV25-1; D gene unclear. CDR3 length equals 14 residues. Germline V lookup: CDR1 MGHDK, CDR2 SYGVNS. CDR3 DNA: TGTGCCAGCTCCTCGAAGAAGGCCTACAATGTGCAGTTCTTC. Its protein product is CASSSKKAYNVQFF.

The rearrangement uses TRBV11-2 and TRBJ2-5, with TRBD2 matching 8 bases. Germline values: CDR1 SGHAT, CDR2 FQNNGV. The CDR3 runs to 15 residues. V shed 3 bases and J 0 bases; nucleotides not matched to a gene: 3. As DNA, the CDR3 is TGTGCCAGCAGCTTCCAGCGGGGGCACCAAGAGACCCAGTACTTC. Its translation: CASSFQRGHQETQYF. The full variable domain, in which reference TRBV11-2 and TRBJ2-5 provide the parts outside the CDR3, is EAGVAQSPRYKIIEKRQSVAFWCNPISGHATLYWYQQILGQGPKLLIQFQNNGVVDDSQLPKDRFSAERLKGVDSTLKIQPAKLEDSAVYLCASSFQRGHQETQYFGPGTRLLVL.

This clonotype was counted only a few times. The chain links TRBV6-4 to TRBJ1-2; possibly TRBD1 for D (6 bases). CDR1 MRHNA and CDR2 SNTAGT come from the germline V gene. The CDR3 has 13 residues. Trimming took off 4 bases at V and 4 bases at J, with 10 bases between the two ends. The CDR3 DNA reads TGTGCCAGCAGTGGGCCAGGGGCCTATGGCTACACCTTC. Protein sequence: CASSGPGAYGYTF.

As concerns this clonotype: Being one base from a much bigger clone, this may be a read error. This chain uses TRBV28 with TRBJ2-5; 14 bases line up with TRBD2. V shed 6 bases and J 4 bases; nucleotides not matched to a gene: 4. The CDR3 covers 15 residues. Germline CDR1 MDHEN, CDR2 SYDVKM. The CDR3 DNA reads TGTGCCAGCAGGACTAGCGGGAGGGGGAGAGAGACCCAGTACTTC. It is translated as CASRTSGRGRETQYF.

This clonotype was detected ten times or more. The chain is built from TRBV29-1 and TRBJ2-1, with D tentatively TRBD1 or TRBD2 (6 bases each). V was pared by 4 bases and J by 6 bases, with 10 bases between. CDR1 and CDR2 from the germline V gene are SQVTM and ANQGSEA. This CDR3 has 12 amino acids. The CDR3 is CSVGGAPNEQFF. CDR3 nucleotide sequence: TGCAGCGTTGGGGGGGCCCCCAATGAGCAGTTCTTC.

Notes on this clonotype: A read error may explain this, as a much larger clone is one base away. CDR3 residues: CASSLGGQANTGELFF. DNA for the CDR3: TGTGCCAGCAGCTTAGGAGGACAGGCGAACACCGGGGAGCTGTTTTTT. The chain links TRBV7-8 to TRBJ2-2, with 7 bases that match TRBD1. Germline CDR1 SGHVS, CDR2 FQNEAQ. This CDR3 region has 16 residues. Germline trimming cut 1 base from V and 0 bases from J; bases unmatched to any gene: 2.

Points on this clonotype: The junction and the germline gene differ at one end; a read error may be behind it. This chain links TRBV20-1 with TRBJ2-2; unclear D gene. In germline, CDR1 is DFQATT, CDR2 SNEGSKA (reference sequence). The CDR3 sequence is 15 residues long. The CDR3: CSARDGFSNIGELFF. The CDR3 DNA reads as TGCAGTGCTAGAGATGGGTTCTCGAACATCGGGGAGCTGTTTTTT.

This clonotype occurred many times. The CDR3 DNA reads as TGTGCCAGCAGTCAGATCGGGACAGGGTGGGAAAAACTGTTTTTT. This codes for CASSQIGTGWEKLFF. The rearrangement links TRBV28 to TRBJ1-4, with 9 positions matching TRBD1. The CDR3 runs to 15 residues. From germline, CDR1 is MDHEN and CDR2 SYDVKM. The V and J ends lost 5 bases and 8 bases, in that order; junction bases with no gene match: 9.

The V call is TRBV2, the J call TRBJ1-1, with 9 bases identical to TRBD1. The CDR3 has 16 amino acids. Germline values: CDR1 SNHLY, CDR2 FYNNEI. Trimming at V came to 6 bases and at J to 4 bases, leaving 12 bases not matched to a gene. In DNA form, the CDR3 reads TGTGCCAGCAGAGAACAGGGGGCAATGAGATCCACTGAAGCTTTCTTT. It yields the protein CASREQGAMRSTEAFF.

This clonotype was detected many times. This sequence joins TRBV7-2 and TRBJ1-1, with D perhaps TRBD1 (6 bases). Germline V gene lookup returns CDR1 SGHTA and CDR2 FQGNSA. The V end lost 5 bases, the J end lost 4 bases, and 14 bases lay between the germline ends. This CDR3 spans 14 amino acids. CDR3 loop: CASSKQRGGTEAFF. CDR3 bases: TGTGCCAGCAGCAAACAGAGGGGGGGCACTGAAGCTTTCTTT. Looking up the rest from reference TRBV7-2 and TRBJ1-1 gives the full variable domain: GAGVSQSPSNKVTEKGKDVELRCDPISGHTALYWYRQSLGQGLEFLIYFQGNSAPDKSGLPSDRFSAERTGGSVSTLTIQRTQQEDSAVYLCASSKQRGGTEAFFGQGTRLTVV.

J is TRBJ2-4 and V is TRBV14; D possibly corresponds to TRBD2 (5 bases). Germline V CDR1 and CDR2: SGHDN, FVKESK. V shed 4 bases and J shed 12 bases, with 16 bases lying between them. The CDR3 runs to 13 residues. The CDR3 region is CASSPHNGGDQYF. The CDR3 nucleotides are TGTGCCAGCAGCCCACACAACGGAGGCGATCAGTACTTC.

This clonotype was found a few times. J is TRBJ1-1 and V is TRBV7-8, with D tentatively TRBD1 (6 bases). V gave up 5 bases and J gave up 1 base, with 14 bases separating them. Germline V gene sequence: CDR1 SGHVS, CDR2 FQNEAQ. The CDR3 length is 15 residues. The CDR3 region has the DNA TGTGCCAGCAGCCGCAACAAGGGGGGGAACACTGAAGCTTTCTTT. Amino acids: CASSRNKGGNTEAFF.

J is TRBJ1-5 and V is TRBV28; the D gene is possibly TRBD1 (5 bases). Deletions cut 6 bases from V and 4 bases from J, with 16 bases between. This CDR3 region has 15 residues. Germline CDR1 MDHEN, CDR2 SYDVKM. CDR3 residues: CASSPLDNGNQPQHF. The CDR3 DNA reads TGTGCCAGCAGCCCTCTGGACAATGGGAATCAGCCCCAGCATTTT. The variable domain in full, completed from reference TRBV28 and TRBJ1-5, reads DVKVTQSSRYLVKRTGEKVFLECVQDMDHENMFWYRQDPGLGLRLIYFSYDVKMKEKGDIPEGYSVSREKKERFSLILESASTNQTSMYLCASSPLDNGNQPQHFGDGTRLSIL.

This clonotype has a handful of counts. V and J are TRBV20-1 and TRBJ1-6; 7 nucleotides align to TRBD1. The germline V gene encodes CDR1 DFQATT and CDR2 SNEGSKA (reference sequence). The CDR3 extends over 16 amino acids. The trim removed 4 bases at V and 7 bases at J, leaving 13 bases unmatched. The CDR3 sequence is CSAIQGGGPWNSPLHF. The CDR3 nucleotides are TGCAGTGCTATACAGGGAGGGGGCCCTTGGAATTCACCCCTCCACTTT.